A selection of T cell receptor beta chains follows, all from one sample in a study of type 1 regulatory T cells. These receptors' antigens are unknown. MiXCR was run by TCRdb on the reads, yielding one entry per CDR3 protein. The sample includes fewer than 30,000 distinct CDR3 sequences, around 70% of them seen just once. The sequenced material came from cultured T cells, either the whole culture or a sorted T cell fraction (not recorded which). The receptors derive from a human donor in good health. Each CDR3 is given with its conserved first and last residue.

v_gene: TRBV5-1; CDR3aa: CASRQPGAGETQYF
v_gene: TRBV20-1; CDR3aa: CSARWSGGPILGNEQFF
v_gene: TRBV5-1; CDR3aa: CASSLTQFFDEQFF
v_gene: TRBV20-1; CDR3aa: CSARDRVRVSSPLHF
v_gene: TRBV4-1; CDR3aa: CASSQDQWNQETQYF
v_gene: TRBV7-9; CDR3aa: CASSSLQGTNYGYTF
v_gene: TRBV20-1; CDR3aa: CSARDDRQETQYF
v_gene: TRBV7-2; CDR3aa: CASSFGSGVAQYF
v_gene: TRBV5-4; CDR3aa: CASTFYSGGAGTDTQYF
v_gene: TRBV4-3; CDR3aa: CASSRTGQGSYEQYF
v_gene: TRBV4-2; CDR3aa: CASSPEATDTQYF
v_gene: TRBV24-1; CDR3aa: CATSDSKGWRETQYF
v_gene: TRBV7-9; CDR3aa: CAGARQGTYGYTF
v_gene: TRBV3-1; CDR3aa: CASSQVGSSTDTQYF
v_gene: TRBV11-3; CDR3aa: CASSLGSEDITDTQYF
v_gene: TRBV7-9; CDR3aa: CASSLVGTEYGYTF
v_gene: TRBV20-1; CDR3aa: CSADRDRFNYGYTF
v_gene: TRBV12-3/TRBV12-4; CDR3aa: CAIPPSWIVPYTDTQYF
v_gene: TRBV6-6; CDR3aa: CASTGQSNYYGYTF
v_gene: TRBV7-9; CDR3aa: CASSLSPGGELFF
v_gene: TRBV10-2; CDR3aa: CASRDSAKTEQFF
v_gene: TRBV28; CDR3aa: CASSLRGQEQYF
v_gene: TRBV6-5; CDR3aa: CASRPGRRGGSGYGYTF
v_gene: TRBV18; CDR3aa: CASSPPTAGGTEAFF
v_gene: TRBV27; CDR3aa: CVTRQGGGTEAFF
v_gene: TRBV7-9; CDR3aa: CASSPGQGFQKLYF
v_gene: TRBV4-1; CDR3aa: CASSPRTSNEQYF